One and the same sample provided the 2 T cell receptor beta chains below, sequenced in a study of blood T cell repertoires in COVID-19. Using immunoSEQ multiplex PCR, the repertoire was profiled, and TCRdb retains in-frame clones only, with some absent. The profile covers approximately 460,000 clones, with 85% to 90% appearing a single time and approximately 0.9% taken by the ten largest. Sequences were obtained from peripheral blood. Receptors were obtained from a man younger than 35 with COVID-19, enrolled during active disease.

The chain employs TRBV7-9 and TRBJ1-1; the match to TRBD1 covers 9 bases. Germline values: CDR1 SEHNR, CDR2 FQNEAQ (reference sequence). CDR3 length equals 15 residues. Trimming cost V 4 bases and J 3 bases; bases outside gene matches: 6. The CDR3 region has the DNA TGTGCCAGCAGCTCTAGGACAGGGGTAGACACTGAAGCTTTCTTT. Translation gives CASSSRTGVDTEAFF.

The chain uses TRBV19 and TRBJ2-1; 10 bases match TRBD2. The CDR3 totals 16 residues. V lost 5 bases, J lost 9 bases, and 13 bases stayed unmatched. Germline-derived CDR1 and CDR2 are LNHDA and SQIVND (reference sequence). For the CDR3, the DNA is TGTGCCAGTAGTCCATCTGTCCTAGCGGGAGTGGTTGAGCAGTTCTTC. Translated, it gives CASSPSVLAGVVEQFF.